This T cell receptor beta chain was found in a study of blood T cell repertoires in COVID-19. Germline assignment: CDR1 SNHLY and CDR2 FYNNEI. The CDR3 length is 12 residues. Concerning this clone itself: A junction boundary mismatches the germline segment, possibly from a read error.

The data were produced by immunoSEQ multiplex PCR, yet TCRdb's version contains in-frame clones alone and is incomplete. The sample has roughly 52,000 clones, about 91% seen once. Input material: peripheral blood. The V call is TRBV2, the J call TRBJ2-7, with D possibly TRBD2 on 7 matching bases. This receptor was taken from a man aged 35 to 55 with COVID-19, enrolled during active disease. CDR3 residues: CASREGGEEQYF. CDR3 DNA: TGTGCCAGCAGGGAAGGGGGGGAAGAGCAGTACTTC. Based on the CDR3 plus reference TRBV2 and TRBJ2-7, the full variable domain is EPEVTQTPSHQVTQMGQEVILRCVPISNHLYFYWYRQILGQKVEFLVSFYNNEISEKSEIFDDQFSVERPDGSNFTLKIRSTKLEDSAMYFCASREGGEEQYFGPGTRLTVT.